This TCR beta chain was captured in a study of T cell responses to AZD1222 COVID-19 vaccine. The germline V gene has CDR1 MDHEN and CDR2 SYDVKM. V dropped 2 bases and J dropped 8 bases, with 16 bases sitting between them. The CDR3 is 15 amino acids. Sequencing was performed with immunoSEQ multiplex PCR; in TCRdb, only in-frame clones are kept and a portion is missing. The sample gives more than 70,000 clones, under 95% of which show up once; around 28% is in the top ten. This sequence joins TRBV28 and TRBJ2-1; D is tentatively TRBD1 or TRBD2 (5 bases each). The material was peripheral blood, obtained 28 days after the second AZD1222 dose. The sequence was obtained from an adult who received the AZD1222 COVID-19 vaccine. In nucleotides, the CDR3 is TGTGCCAGCAGTTTACCCCAGGGTTCGCGGGATGAGCAGTTCTTC. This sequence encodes CASSLPQGSRDEQFF.